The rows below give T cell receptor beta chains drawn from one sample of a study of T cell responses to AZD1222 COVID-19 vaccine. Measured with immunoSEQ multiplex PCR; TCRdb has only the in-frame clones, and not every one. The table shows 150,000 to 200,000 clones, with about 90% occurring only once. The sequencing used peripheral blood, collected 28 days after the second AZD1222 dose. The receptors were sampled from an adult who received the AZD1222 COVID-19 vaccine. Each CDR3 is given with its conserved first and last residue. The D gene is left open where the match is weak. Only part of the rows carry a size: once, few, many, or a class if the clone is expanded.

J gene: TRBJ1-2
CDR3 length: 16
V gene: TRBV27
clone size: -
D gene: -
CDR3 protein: CASSETGTHRNYGYTF
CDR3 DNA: TGTGCCAGCAGCGAAACTGGGACGCACAGGAATTATGGCTACACCTTC

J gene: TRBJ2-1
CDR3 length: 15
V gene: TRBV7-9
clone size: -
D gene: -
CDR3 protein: CASRSGGEPYNEQFF
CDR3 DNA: TGTGCCAGCAGAAGTGGCGGGGAACCCTACAATGAGCAGTTCTTC

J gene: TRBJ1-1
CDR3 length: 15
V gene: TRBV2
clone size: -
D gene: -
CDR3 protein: CASSVWRPPTGEAFF
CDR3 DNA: TGTGCCAGCAGTGTTTGGAGACCTCCGACGGGTGAAGCTTTCTTT

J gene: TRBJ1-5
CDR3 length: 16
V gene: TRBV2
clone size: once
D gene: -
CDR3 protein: CASSDTGGGSYQPQHF
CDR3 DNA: TGTGCCAGCAGTGATACGGGCGGGGGGTCGTACCAGCCCCAGCATTTT

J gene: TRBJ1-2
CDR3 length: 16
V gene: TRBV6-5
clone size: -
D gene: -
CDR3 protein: CASSYAGGQGGIGYTF
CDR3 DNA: TGTGCCAGCAGTTACGCCGGGGGGCAGGGCGGGATTGGCTACACCTTC

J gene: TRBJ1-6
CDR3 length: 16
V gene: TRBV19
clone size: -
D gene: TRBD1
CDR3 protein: CASSSQGGHENSPLHF
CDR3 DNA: TGTGCCAGTAGCTCACAGGGGGGACACGAGAATTCACCCCTCCACTTT

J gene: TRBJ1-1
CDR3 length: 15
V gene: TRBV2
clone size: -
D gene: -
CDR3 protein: CASSDEVVTATEAFF
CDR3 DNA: TGTGCCAGCAGTGATGAAGTAGTAACAGCCACTGAAGCTTTCTTT

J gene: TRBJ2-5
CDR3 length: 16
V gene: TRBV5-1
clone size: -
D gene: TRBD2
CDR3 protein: CASSSLSGGDQETQYF
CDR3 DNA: TGCGCCAGCAGCTCTCTTAGCGGGGGGGATCAAGAGACCCAGTACTTC

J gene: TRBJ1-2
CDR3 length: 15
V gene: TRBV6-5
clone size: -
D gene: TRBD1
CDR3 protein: CASGTGTGGHYGYTF
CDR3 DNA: TGTGCCAGCGGCACCGGGACAGGGGGCCACTATGGCTACACCTTC

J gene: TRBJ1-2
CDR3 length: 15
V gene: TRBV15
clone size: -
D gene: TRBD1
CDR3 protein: CATSRGTGGIYGYTF
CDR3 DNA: TGTGCCACCAGCAGAGGGACAGGAGGTATCTATGGCTACACCTTC

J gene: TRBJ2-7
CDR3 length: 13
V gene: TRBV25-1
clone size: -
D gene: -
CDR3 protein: CATGGQFSYEQYF
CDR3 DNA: TGTGCCACAGGGGGGCAGTTCTCGTACGAGCAGTACTTC

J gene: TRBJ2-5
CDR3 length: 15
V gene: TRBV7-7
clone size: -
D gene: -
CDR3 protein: CASSLRPGVWETQYF
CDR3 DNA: TGTGCTAGCAGCTTAAGACCGGGGGTCTGGGAGACCCAGTACTTC

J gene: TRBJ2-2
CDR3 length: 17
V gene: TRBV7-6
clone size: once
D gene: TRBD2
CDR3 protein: CASSSGVAGGPTGELFF
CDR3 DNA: TGTGCCAGCAGCTCCGGGGTAGCGGGGGGGCCTACCGGGGAGCTGTTTTTT

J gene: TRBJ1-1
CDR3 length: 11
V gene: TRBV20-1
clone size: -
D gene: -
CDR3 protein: CSAPDRVVTFF
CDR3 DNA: TGCAGTGCCCCAGACAGAGTAGTTACTTTCTTT

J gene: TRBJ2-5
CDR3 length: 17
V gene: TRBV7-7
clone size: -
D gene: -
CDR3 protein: CASSLLGAGGGQETQYF
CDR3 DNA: TGTGCCAGCAGCTTATTGGGGGCCGGGGGAGGCCAAGAGACCCAGTACTTC

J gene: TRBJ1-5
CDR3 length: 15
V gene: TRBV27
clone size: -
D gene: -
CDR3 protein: CASSLSMRGNQPQHF
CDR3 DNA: TGTGCCAGCAGTTTATCGATGAGAGGCAATCAGCCCCAGCATTTT

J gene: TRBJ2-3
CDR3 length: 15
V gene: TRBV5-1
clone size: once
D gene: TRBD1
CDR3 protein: CASSLARGSTDTQYF
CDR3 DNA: TGCGCCAGCAGCTTGGCCAGGGGGAGCACAGATACGCAGTATTTT

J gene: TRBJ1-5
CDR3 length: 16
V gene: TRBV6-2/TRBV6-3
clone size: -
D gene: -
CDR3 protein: CASSYRRGEGNQPQHF
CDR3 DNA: TGTGCCAGCAGTTACCGAAGGGGCGAGGGCAATCAGCCCCAGCATTTT

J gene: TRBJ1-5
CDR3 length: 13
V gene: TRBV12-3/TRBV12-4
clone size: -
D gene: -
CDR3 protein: CASSLLRNQPQHF
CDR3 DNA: TGTGCCAGCAGTTTACTCCGCAATCAGCCCCAGCATTTT

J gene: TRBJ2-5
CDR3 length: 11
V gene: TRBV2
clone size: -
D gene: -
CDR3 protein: CASGRGETQYF
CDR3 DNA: TGTGCCAGCGGACGTGGCGAGACCCAGTACTTC

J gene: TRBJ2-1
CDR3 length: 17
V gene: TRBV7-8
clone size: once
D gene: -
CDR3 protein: CASSLLLGYRSYNEQFF
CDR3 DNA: TGTGCCAGCAGCTTGTTACTCGGGTACCGCTCCTACAATGAGCAGTTCTTC

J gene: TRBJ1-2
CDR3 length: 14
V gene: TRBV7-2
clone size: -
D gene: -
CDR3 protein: CASSLDGNSYGYTF
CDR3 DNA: TGTGCCAGCAGCTTAGATGGGAATTCCTATGGCTACACCTTC

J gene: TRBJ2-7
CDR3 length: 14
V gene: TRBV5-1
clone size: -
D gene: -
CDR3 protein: CASSLERGDYEQYF
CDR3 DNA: TGCGCCAGCAGCTTGGAGAGGGGCGACTACGAGCAGTACTTC

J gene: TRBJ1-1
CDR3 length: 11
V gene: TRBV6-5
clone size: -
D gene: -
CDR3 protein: CASSSNTEAFF
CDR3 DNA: TGTGCCAGCAGCAGTAACACTGAAGCTTTCTTT

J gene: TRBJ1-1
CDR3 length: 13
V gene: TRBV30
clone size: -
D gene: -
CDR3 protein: CAWSLLRNTEAFF
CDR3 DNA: TGTGCCTGGAGTTTACTCAGGAACACTGAAGCTTTCTTT

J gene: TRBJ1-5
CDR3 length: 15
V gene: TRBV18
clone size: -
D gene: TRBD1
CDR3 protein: CASFDRGQPNQPQHF
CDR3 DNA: TGTGCCAGCTTCGACAGGGGGCAACCAAATCAGCCCCAGCATTTT

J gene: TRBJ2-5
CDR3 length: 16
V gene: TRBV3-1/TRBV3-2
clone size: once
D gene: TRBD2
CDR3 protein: CASSQRGGGPEETQYF
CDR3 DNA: TGTGCCAGCAGCCAAAGAGGCGGGGGGCCGGAAGAGACCCAGTACTTC

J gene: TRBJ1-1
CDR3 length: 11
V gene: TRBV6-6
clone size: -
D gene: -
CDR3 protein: CASIRFPEAFF
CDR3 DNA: TGTGCCAGCATCCGATTTCCTGAAGCTTTCTTT

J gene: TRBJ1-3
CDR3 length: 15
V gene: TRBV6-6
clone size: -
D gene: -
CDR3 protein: CASSYVQGAGNTIYF
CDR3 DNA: TGTGCCAGCAGTTACGTGCAGGGTGCAGGAAACACCATATATTTT

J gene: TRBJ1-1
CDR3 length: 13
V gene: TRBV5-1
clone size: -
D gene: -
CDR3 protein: CASSGGPNTEAFF
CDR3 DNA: TGCGCCAGCAGCGGGGGACCGAACACTGAAGCTTTCTTT

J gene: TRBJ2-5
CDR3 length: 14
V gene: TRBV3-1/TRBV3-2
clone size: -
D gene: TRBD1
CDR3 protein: CASSAQGQQETQYF
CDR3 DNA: TGTGCCAGCAGCGCTCAGGGACAGCAAGAGACCCAGTACTTC

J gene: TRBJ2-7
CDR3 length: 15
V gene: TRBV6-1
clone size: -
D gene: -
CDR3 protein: CASSEANWDGYEQYF
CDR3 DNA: TGTGCCAGCAGTGAAGCTAATTGGGACGGCTACGAGCAGTACTTC

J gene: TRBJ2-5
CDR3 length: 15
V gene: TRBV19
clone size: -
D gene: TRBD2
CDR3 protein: CASSMRLAGGETQYF
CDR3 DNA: TGTGCCAGTAGTATGCGACTAGCGGGGGGAGAGACCCAGTACTTC

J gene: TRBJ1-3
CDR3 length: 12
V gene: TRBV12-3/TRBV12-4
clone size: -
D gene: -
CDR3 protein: CASSLDHNTIYF
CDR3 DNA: TGTGCCAGCAGTTTAGACCATAACACCATATATTTT

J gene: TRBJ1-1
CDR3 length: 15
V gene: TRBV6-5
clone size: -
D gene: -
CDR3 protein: CASSYSSTYHTEAFF
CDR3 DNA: TGTGCCAGCAGTTACTCGTCCACCTACCACACTGAAGCTTTCTTT

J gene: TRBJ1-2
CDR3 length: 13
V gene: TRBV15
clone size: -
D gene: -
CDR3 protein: CATAGHNNYGYTF
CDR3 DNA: TGTGCCACCGCCGGCCATAATAACTATGGCTACACCTTC

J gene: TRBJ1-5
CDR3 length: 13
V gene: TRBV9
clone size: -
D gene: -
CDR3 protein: CASSPRSGGPQHF
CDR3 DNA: TGTGCCAGCAGCCCCAGATCGGGGGGGCCCCAGCATTTT